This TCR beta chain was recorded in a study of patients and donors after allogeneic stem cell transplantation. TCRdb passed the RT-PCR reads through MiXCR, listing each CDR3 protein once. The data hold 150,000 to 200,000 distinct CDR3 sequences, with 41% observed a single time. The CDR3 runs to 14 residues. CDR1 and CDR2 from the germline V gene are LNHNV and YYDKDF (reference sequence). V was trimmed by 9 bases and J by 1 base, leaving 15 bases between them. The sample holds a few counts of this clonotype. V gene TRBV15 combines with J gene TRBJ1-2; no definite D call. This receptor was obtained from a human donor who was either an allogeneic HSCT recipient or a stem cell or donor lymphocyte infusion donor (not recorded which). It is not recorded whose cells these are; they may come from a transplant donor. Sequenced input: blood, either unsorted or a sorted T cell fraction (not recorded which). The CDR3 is CATTHPAVNYGYTF. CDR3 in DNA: TGTGCCACTACCCATCCGGCGGTTAACTATGGCTACACCTTC.